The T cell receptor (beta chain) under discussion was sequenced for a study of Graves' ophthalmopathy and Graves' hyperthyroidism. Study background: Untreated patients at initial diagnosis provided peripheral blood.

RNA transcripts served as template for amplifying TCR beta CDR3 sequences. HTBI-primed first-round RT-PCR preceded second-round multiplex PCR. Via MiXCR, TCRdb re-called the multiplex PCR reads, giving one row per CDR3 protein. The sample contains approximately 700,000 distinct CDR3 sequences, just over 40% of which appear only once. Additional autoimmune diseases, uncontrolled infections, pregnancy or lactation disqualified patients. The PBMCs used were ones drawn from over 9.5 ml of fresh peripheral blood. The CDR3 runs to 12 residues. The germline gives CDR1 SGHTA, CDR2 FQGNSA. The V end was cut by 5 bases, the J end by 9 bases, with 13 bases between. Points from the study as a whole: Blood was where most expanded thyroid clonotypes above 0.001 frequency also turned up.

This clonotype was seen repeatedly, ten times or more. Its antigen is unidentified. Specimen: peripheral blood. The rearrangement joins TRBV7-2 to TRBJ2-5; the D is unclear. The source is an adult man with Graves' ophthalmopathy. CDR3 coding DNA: TGTGCCAGCAGCAACCATTCGGTGGCCCAGTACTTC. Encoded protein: CASSNHSVAQYF.